This T cell receptor (beta chain) comes out of a study of identical twins. General observations from the study: Invariant MAIT and iNKT cells may have partly biased zero-insertion analyses. The study found weaker excess twin sharing in beta out-of-frame sequences.

Regarding this clonotype: Its target is not known.

V lost 9 bases to trimming and J lost 5 bases, with 20 bases between them. CDR1 and CDR2 from the germline V gene are SEHNR and FQNEAQ (reference sequence). CDR3 length: 15 residues. Addition of a universal primer site occurred through template switching, and cDNA carried unique molecular identifiers. TCRdb ran MiXCR on the 5' RACE reads and lists one entry per CDR3 protein. The sample records around 960,000 distinct CDR3 sequences, about 12% being singletons. This sample was shared with a second study, whose subject was yellow fever vaccine responses in identical twins.

This TCR came from a woman under 30 in good health. Sequenced input: PBMCs. The J gene is TRBJ2-1, the V gene TRBV7-9; unclear D gene. The DNA of the CDR3 is TGTGCCAGGCTGCCGTTTGACCAAGGGAACAATGAGCAGTTCTTC. Translated: CARLPFDQGNNEQFF.